What follows are 26 T cell receptor beta chains derived from one specimen sequenced in a study of shared clonotypes between healthy human individuals. The repertoire was sequenced with immunoSEQ multiplex PCR; TCRdb's copy has only in-frame clones and lacks some. This sample has 550,000 to 700,000 clones; around three quarters occur once, and the top ten carry around 2%. Sequenced input: memory CD4+ T cells sorted from blood. Stated subset: CD45RA-negative fraction. These receptors originate from a woman in her 30s in good health.

V is TRBV2 and J is TRBJ1-5; 7 positions match TRBD1. CDR3 length: 15 residues. Trimming took 4 bases from V and 2 from J; bases not matched to a gene: 5. Germline lookup yields CDR1 SNHLY and CDR2 FYNNEI. In nucleotides, the CDR3 is TGTGCCAGCAGTGTTGTTAGGGGGCGCAATCAGCCCCAGCATTTT. Residues: CASSVVRGRNQPQHF. The complete variable domain, with remaining parts taken from reference TRBV2 and TRBJ1-5, reads EPEVTQTPSHQVTQMGQEVILRCVPISNHLYFYWYRQILGQKVEFLVSFYNNEISEKSEIFDDQFSVERPDGSNFTLKIRSTKLEDSAMYFCASSVVRGRNQPQHFGDGTRLSIL.

The chain carries TRBV6-5 and TRBJ1-2; D call uncertain. V dropped 0 bases and J dropped 8 bases, with 16 bases sitting between them. Germline V gene data show CDR1 as MNHEY and CDR2 as SVGAGI. This CDR3 has 15 amino acids. In DNA, the CDR3 is TGTGCCAGCAGTTACTCGACGGGCCCCCCTTTCGGCTACACCTTC. Encoded protein: CASSYSTGPPFGYTF.

The rearrangement joins TRBV4-1 to TRBJ2-1; 10 bases align to TRBD2. Germline V gene data show CDR1 as MGHRA and CDR2 as YSYEKL. With V trimmed by 1 base and J by 6 bases, 3 bases remained unmatched. The CDR3 contains 15 residues. CDR3 sequence (DNA): TGCGCCAGCAGCCAAGGAGCGGGAGGGCTCAATGAGCAGTTCTTC. Translated, it gives CASSQGAGGLNEQFF.

The chain combines TRBV10-1 with TRBJ1-2; D might be TRBD1 (5 bases). Trimming cost V 4 bases and J 6 bases, with 12 bases left between them. The germline CDR1 and CDR2 sequences are WNHNN and SYGVQD (reference sequence). The CDR3 length is 13 residues. The CDR3 is CASSGRGPDGYTF. The CDR3 DNA follows: TGCGCCAGCAGTGGGAGGGGCCCAGATGGCTACACCTTC.

This clone has a handful of counts. The chain combines TRBV19 with TRBJ1-2; TRBD1 aligns across 9 bases. This CDR3 is built from 15 residues. V shed 7 bases and J 1 base; nucleotides not matched to a gene: 7. Germline loops: CDR1 LNHDA, CDR2 SQIVND (reference sequence). In nucleotides, the CDR3 is TGTGCCAGTAACCCTACAGGGGGCCATAACTATGGCTACACCTTC. Translated, it gives CASNPTGGHNYGYTF.

The chain couples TRBV6-5 to TRBJ2-2; 9 positions agree with TRBD1. This CDR3 has 14 amino acids. J was trimmed by 4 bases and V by 5 bases; bases with no gene match: 2. Germline V gene sequence: CDR1 MNHEY, CDR2 SVGAGI. The CDR3 DNA reads TGTGCCAGCAGTGGGACAGGGCCCACCGGGGAGCTGTTTTTT. Translating gives CASSGTGPTGELFF.

This clone was found many times. This chain links TRBV4-2 with TRBJ1-1, with no clear D. Trimming took 4 bases from V and 2 from J, leaving 2 bases between them. The CDR3 is 11 amino acids. In germline, CDR1 is LGHNA, CDR2 YNFKEQ. The CDR3 region is CASSLNTEAFF. CDR3 DNA: TGTGCCAGCAGCCTTAACACTGAAGCTTTCTTT.

The chain has TRBV28 and TRBJ2-7; D is unresolved. This CDR3 contains 12 residues. V lost 5 bases and J 3 bases, leaving 8 bases between the germline ends. Germline-derived CDR1 and CDR2 are MDHEN and SYDVKM. As DNA, the CDR3 is TGTGCCAGCAGTCGTAGCCGCTACGAGCAGTACTTC. It is translated as CASSRSRYEQYF.

The chain couples TRBV5-8 to TRBJ1-1, with a tentative D call TRBD1 (5 bases). The germline gives CDR1 SGHTS, CDR2 YDEGEE. CDR3 length: 14 residues. Trimming took off 3 bases at V and 11 bases at J, with 20 bases between the two ends. The CDR3 loop reads CASSSGTKREGAFF. Written as DNA, the CDR3 is TGTGCCAGCAGCTCCGGGACCAAAAGGGAGGGTGCTTTCTTT.

The V call is TRBV28, the J call TRBJ2-5; 8 nucleotides line up with TRBD1. The CDR3 loop spans 14 amino acids. Losses at the gene ends were 6 bases for V and 2 bases for J; bases not matched to a gene: 5. Germline V gene lookup returns CDR1 MDHEN and CDR2 SYDVKM. The CDR3 here is CASSPGQAQETQYF. The CDR3 nucleotides read TGTGCCAGCAGCCCGGGACAGGCACAAGAGACCCAGTACTTC.

The chain links TRBV4-1 to TRBJ1-4; D remains unclear. The CDR3 spans 15 residues. The germline CDR1 and CDR2 sequences are MGHRA and YSYEKL. Trimming shortened V by 0 bases and J by 7 bases, and 12 bases separated the two germline ends. CDR3 residues: CASSQDLRVREKLFF. The DNA for the CDR3 is TGCGCCAGCAGCCAAGATTTGAGGGTACGTGAAAAACTGTTTTTT.

V usage is TRBV6-6 and J usage is TRBJ1-5, with D possibly being TRBD1 (5 bases). Germline V gene sequence: CDR1 MNHNY, CDR2 SVGAGI (reference sequence). The CDR3 has 12 amino acids. V was shortened by 5 bases and J by 5 bases, with 7 bases between the two germline ends. The CDR3 sequence: CASSPQDQPQHF. The CDR3, as DNA: TGTGCCAGCAGTCCACAGGATCAGCCCCAGCATTTT.

This clone was observed a single time. The chain has TRBV5-1 and TRBJ2-3; 7 bases are a match to TRBD1. The CDR3 contains 18 residues. Germline assignment: CDR1 SGHRS and CDR2 YFSETQ. Losses at the gene ends were 4 bases for V and 0 bases for J; bases not matched to a gene: 14. The CDR3 reads CASSPRDRETISTDTQYF. The CDR3 DNA follows: TGCGCCAGCAGCCCTAGAGACAGGGAAACTATTAGCACAGATACGCAGTATTTT.

J is TRBJ2-1 and V is TRBV28, with unresolved D. The CDR3 runs to 13 residues. Germline assignment: CDR1 MDHEN and CDR2 SYDVKM. Between the trimmed V and J ends, which lost 5 bases and 7 bases, there was a span of 12 bases. CDR3: CASSTPRKNEQFF. The CDR3 DNA reads TGTGCCAGCAGTACCCCACGAAAGAATGAGCAGTTCTTC.

The chain couples TRBV29-1 to TRBJ2-7; TRBD2 aligns across 7 bases. Trimming at V came to 6 bases and at J to 3 bases, leaving 8 bases not matched to a gene. This CDR3 has 13 amino acids. CDR1 is SQVTM, CDR2 ANQGSEA, per germline. The CDR3 nucleotides are TGCAGCGTCAATAGCGGGCTAAACTACGAGCAGTACTTC. Amino acids: CSVNSGLNYEQYF.

This chain connects TRBV28 to TRBJ1-3; the match to TRBD1 covers 10 bases. The germline CDR1 and CDR2 sequences are MDHEN and SYDVKM. CDR3 length: 14 amino acids. The trim removed 8 bases at V and 2 bases at J, leaving 3 bases unmatched. The chain's CDR3 is CASRTGGTGNTIYF. Written as DNA, the CDR3 is TGTGCCAGCCGGACAGGGGGAACTGGAAACACCATATATTTT.

The rearrangement links TRBV6-6 to TRBJ1-1; no clear D. The V and J ends lost 6 bases and 2 bases respectively, with 16 bases between them. The germline V gene has CDR1 MNHNY and CDR2 SVGAGI (reference sequence). This CDR3 has 15 amino acids. CDR3 DNA: TGTGCCAGCAGGTTAGGCCACTCGGGCAACACTGAAGCTTTCTTT. It encodes CASRLGHSGNTEAFF.

J is TRBJ1-3 and V is TRBV5-1, with D unclear. The length of the CDR3 is 15 residues. V lost 4 bases and J 0 bases, leaving 11 bases between the germline ends. Germline CDR1 SGHRS, CDR2 YFSETQ. CDR3 residues: CASSPTDNSGNTIYF. CDR3 sequence (DNA): TGCGCCAGCAGCCCCACAGATAACTCTGGAAACACCATATATTTT. Supplemented by reference TRBV5-1 and TRBJ1-3, the full variable domain reads KAGVTQTPRYLIKTRGQQVTLSCSPISGHRSVSWYQQTPGQGLQFLFEYFSETQRNKGNFPGRFSGRQFSNSRSEMNVSTLELGDSALYLCASSPTDNSGNTIYFGEGSWLTVV.

This sequence joins TRBV7-6 and TRBJ2-7, with 10 bases fitting TRBD1. V shed 5 bases and J 6 bases; nucleotides not matched to a gene: 7. Germline CDR1 SGHVS, CDR2 FNYEAQ. The CDR3 has 14 residues. DNA for the CDR3: TGTGCCAGCAGCCGACCGGGACAGGGGTCCGAGCAGTACTTC. It specifies CASSRPGQGSEQYF.

The rearrangement links TRBV15 to TRBJ2-4, with 11 positions matching TRBD2. This CDR3 is built from 18 residues. Germline CDR1 is LNHNV and CDR2 is YYDKDF (reference sequence). J was trimmed by 2 bases and V by 0 bases; bases with no gene match: 6. This CDR3 reads CATSRDPTSGSSKNIQYF. In nucleotides, the CDR3 is TGTGCCACCAGCAGAGACCCCACTAGCGGGAGTTCCAAAAACATTCAGTACTTC.

This chain links TRBV28 with TRBJ1-5; D ambiguous. Germline V gene data show CDR1 as MDHEN and CDR2 as SYDVKM. Trimming took off 6 bases at V and 3 bases at J, with 18 bases between the two ends. This CDR3 spans 16 amino acids. This CDR3 is CASSSAWRGINQPQHF. In DNA form, the CDR3 reads TGTGCCAGCAGCTCCGCCTGGCGGGGTATCAATCAGCCCCAGCATTTT.

The genes are TRBV6-1 and TRBJ2-7; D perhaps matches TRBD1 (6 bases). The germline V and J ends were trimmed by 1 base and 4 bases, with 17 bases remaining between them. Germline V gene sequence: CDR1 MNHNS, CDR2 SASEGT. The CDR3 length is 16 residues. The CDR3 bases are TGTGCCAGCAGTGAAGTAGTGAGGGGGACGCGATACGAGCAGTACTTC. Translation: CASSEVVRGTRYEQYF.

V gene TRBV4-1 combines with J gene TRBJ2-5; D unresolved. Per the germline V gene, CDR1 is MGHRA and CDR2 is YSYEKL. With 2 bases removed from V and 4 bases from J, the gap between germline ends came to 8 bases. CDR3 size: 13 residues. The CDR3 coding sequence is TGCGCCAGCAGCCAACCACTCTCAGAGACCCAGTACTTC. Translated: CASSQPLSETQYF.

The gene calls are TRBV2 and TRBJ2-1; 11 bases match TRBD2. CDR1 SNHLY and CDR2 FYNNEI come from the germline V gene. J was trimmed by 9 bases and V by 6 bases; bases with no gene match: 7. The length of the CDR3 is 14 residues. The CDR3, as DNA: TGTGCCAGCAGGCAACTAGCGGGAGAGGGTGAGCAGTTCTTC. The encoded protein is CASRQLAGEGEQFF. Full variable domain (remainder filled in from reference TRBV2 and TRBJ2-1): EPEVTQTPSHQVTQMGQEVILRCVPISNHLYFYWYRQILGQKVEFLVSFYNNEISEKSEIFDDQFSVERPDGSNFTLKIRSTKLEDSAMYFCASRQLAGEGEQFFGPGTRLTVL.

The V call is TRBV6-1, the J call TRBJ2-1; 8 bases line up with TRBD1. Per germline, CDR1 MNHNS and CDR2 SASEGT. CDR3 length equals 14 residues. V trimming: 5 bases; J trimming: 12 bases; junction bases outside the gene matches: 12. The DNA for the CDR3 is TGTGCCAGCAGTCCTTCCGGGACAGGAAATAGGCAGTTCTTC. Translating gives CASSPSGTGNRQFF.

The sample holds one count of this clone. Written as DNA, the CDR3 is TGTGCCAGTAGCCCCGGGGGCTTAGCGGGGGACTACAATGAGCAGTTCTTC. It specifies CASSPGGLAGDYNEQFF. The rearrangement uses TRBV19 and TRBJ2-1, with 9 bases lining up with TRBD2. There are 17 residues in the CDR3. With 6 bases clipped from V and 3 bases from J, the junction kept 12 bases outside the gene matches. Germline V lookup: CDR1 LNHDA, CDR2 SQIVND (reference sequence).